Listed below are T cell receptor beta chains from one sample, sequenced in a study of brain T cells in children with intractable seizures. Assay used: immunoSEQ multiplex PCR; TCRdb lists only in-frame clones, some missing. The sample lists about 350,000 clones, 93% occurring once. Specimen: peripheral blood, collected approximately 5 months after surgery. All receptors derive from a boy younger than two with tuberous sclerosis and intractable seizures. Both conserved end residues are part of each CDR3. Each record gives: V gene, J gene, clone size, CDR3 length, D gene, CDR3 DNA, CDR3 protein. A D gene is named only where the DNA matches it firmly. Clone size appears in some rows only: once, few, many, or a class for an expanded clone.

TRBV11-3	TRBJ1-1	NA	13	NA	TGTGCCAGCAGCTTAGGGGGTTTCACTGAAGCTTTCTTT	CASSLGGFTEAFF
TRBV25-1	TRBJ2-7	NA	13	NA	TGTGCCAGCAGTCGCCGGGGGTCCTACGAGCAGTACTTC	CASSRRGSYEQYF
TRBV7-9	TRBJ2-7	NA	17	TRBD1	TGTGCCAGCAGCCGGATAGGGACAGGGAAGGGCTCCTACGAGCAGTACTTC	CASSRIGTGKGSYEQYF
TRBV19	TRBJ1-1	NA	14	TRBD1	TGTGCCAGTAGTATGGACAGGATGAACACTGAAGCTTTCTTT	CASSMDRMNTEAFF
TRBV9	TRBJ1-1	NA	12	NA	TGTGCCAGCAGCGTAGTTAGGGGAGAAGCTTTCTTT	CASSVVRGEAFF
TRBV19	TRBJ1-1	NA	13	NA	TGTGCCAGTAACTCCAGGGGTGTCACTGAAGCTTTCTTT	CASNSRGVTEAFF
TRBV12-3/TRBV12-4	TRBJ2-7	NA	11	TRBD1	TGTGCCAGCAGTCACAGGGGCGAGCAGTACTTC	CASSHRGEQYF
TRBV5-5	TRBJ1-5	once	15	NA	TGTGCCAGCAGCTTGTTGATGGGGGCTAGGCAGCCCCAGCATTTT	CASSLLMGARQPQHF
TRBV28	TRBJ2-5	once	12	NA	TGTGCCAGCAGTTTAGCGTTTGAGACCCAGTACTTC	CASSLAFETQYF
TRBV5-1	TRBJ1-5	NA	12	NA	TGCGCCAGCAGACAGGGCAATCAGCCCCAGCATTTT	CASRQGNQPQHF
TRBV29-1	TRBJ2-1	once	14	NA	TGCAGCGTTGCTAACGGGTACTCCTACAATGAGCAGTTCTTC	CSVANGYSYNEQFF
TRBV6-6	TRBJ2-7	NA	15	NA	TGTGCCAGCAGTTACCCGTGGACAGCTGCCTACGAGCAGTACTTC	CASSYPWTAAYEQYF
TRBV7-2	TRBJ2-5	NA	17	TRBD2	TGTGCCAGCAGCCCGGGACTAGCGGGGGGGCCCAGGGAGACCCAGTACTTC	CASSPGLAGGPRETQYF
TRBV11-2	TRBJ2-4	NA	15	NA	TGTGCCAGCAGCCCCTCTCCGGCTTGGAGGGACATTCAGTACTTC	CASSPSPAWRDIQYF
TRBV30	TRBJ2-2	NA	18	NA	TGTGCCTGGAGTGTAAGCGCGTACACCGCGTGGGACACCGGGGAGCTGTTTTTT	CAWSVSAYTAWDTGELFF
TRBV19	TRBJ1-6	NA	16	NA	TGTGCCAGTAAATCAGGGACCGGACGATATAATTCACCCCTCCACTTT	CASKSGTGRYNSPLHF
TRBV25-1	TRBJ2-3	once	17	NA	TGTGCCAGCAGTATTTCTAGAGGAGCGGTACTCACAGATACGCAGTATTTT	CASSISRGAVLTDTQYF
TRBV5-1	TRBJ1-1	NA	14	NA	TGCGCCAGTAGACCTCCCGGGACCAACACTGAAGCTTTCTTT	CASRPPGTNTEAFF
TRBV25-1	TRBJ1-1	few	14	NA	TGTGCCACCCGAGGACGTACTATGAACACTGAAGCTTTCTTT	CATRGRTMNTEAFF
TRBV19	TRBJ2-5	NA	14	TRBD1	TGTGCCAGTAGTATTAGGGGGCCGGCAGAGACCCAGTACTTC	CASSIRGPAETQYF
TRBV4-2	TRBJ1-2	NA	12	NA	TGTGCCAGCAGCCAAGGAACAGGGTTATACACCTTC	CASSQGTGLYTF
TRBV28	TRBJ1-1	NA	18	TRBD1	TGTGCCAGCAGTTTTTACTATCACACTCCGACAGGGTCAACTGAAGCTTTCTTT	CASSFYYHTPTGSTEAFF
TRBV7-9	TRBJ2-6	NA	20	TRBD1	TGTGCCAGCAGCAGCATATCCCGGGACAGAACGACTTCTGGGGCCAACGTCCTGACTTTC	CASSSISRDRTTSGANVLTF
TRBV27	TRBJ1-2	NA	15	NA	TGTGCCAGCAGTTTAGGTCTGGGACCCACGGGGGGCTACACCTTC	CASSLGLGPTGGYTF
TRBV5-1	TRBJ1-1	NA	12	NA	TGCGCCAGCCGGGGGGCGCGGACTGAAGCTTTCTTT	CASRGARTEAFF
TRBV6-2/TRBV6-3	TRBJ2-3	NA	17	TRBD2	TGTGCCAGCAGTTACTTTCGGACTAGCGTTAACACAGATACGCAGTATTTT	CASSYFRTSVNTDTQYF
TRBV7-9	TRBJ1-2	NA	15	TRBD1	TGTGCCAGCAGCTTATTGCAGGGGGCTAACTATGGCTACACCTTC	CASSLLQGANYGYTF
TRBV7-9	TRBJ2-1	NA	14	NA	TGTGCCAGCAGCTTAAGGCATTACGAAGATGAGCAGTTCTTC	CASSLRHYEDEQFF
TRBV2	TRBJ1-2	NA	13	NA	TGTGCCAGTATCAGAACATGGAATTATGGCTACACCTTC	CASIRTWNYGYTF
TRBV28	TRBJ1-3	NA	15	NA	TGTGCCAGCAGTTTATCGTGGATCTCTGGAAACACCATATATTTT	CASSLSWISGNTIYF
TRBV2	TRBJ1-6	NA	11	NA	TGTGCCAGCAGTGTAGGATCACCCCTCCACTTT	CASSVGSPLHF
TRBV7-3	TRBJ1-2	NA	13	NA	TGTGCCAGCAGGGCCCCGGCGGAGACCGGCTACACCTTC	CASRAPAETGYTF
TRBV27	TRBJ1-6	few	16	NA	TGTGCCATCCCCCTCCTCAGGGGCTCCTATAATTCACCCCTCCACTTT	CAIPLLRGSYNSPLHF
TRBV7-3	TRBJ2-1	once	15	NA	TGTGCCAGCAGCTCTCGGGGAGGGGGCGGCAATGAGCAGTTCTTC	CASSSRGGGGNEQFF
TRBV25-1	TRBJ2-7	NA	14	NA	TGTGCCAGCAGTGAATTGGAGAGATCCTACGAGCAGTACTTC	CASSELERSYEQYF
TRBV9	TRBJ2-5	NA	16	TRBD2	TGTGCCAGCAGCGTAGAGGGACTAGCGGATCAAGAGACCCAGTACTTC	CASSVEGLADQETQYF
TRBV5-4	TRBJ1-2	NA	15	TRBD1	TGTGCCAGCAGCAACCGCCGGGACAGGGCGGATGGCTACACCTTC	CASSNRRDRADGYTF
TRBV5-4	TRBJ1-1	NA	15	NA	TGTGCCAGCAGCTTTCAGCGTGGGGAGGGTACTGAAGCTTTCTTT	CASSFQRGEGTEAFF
TRBV30	TRBJ2-7	NA	15	TRBD2	TGTGCCTGCATTCCCTTAGGACTAGCTATCGGCGAGCAGTACTTC	CACIPLGLAIGEQYF
TRBV9	TRBJ2-2	NA	18	TRBD2	TGTGCCAGCAGCGTAGGAGTAACGGGGGGAGGAATCCCCGGGGAGCTGTTTTTT	CASSVGVTGGGIPGELFF